The 14 T cell receptor beta chains presented below share a single source sample, sequenced in a study of T cells in Graves' hyperthyroidism and ophthalmopathy. Researchers amplified the TCR beta CDR3 regions from RNA transcripts. Initially, a first-round RT-PCR of the TCR CDR3 employed the HTBI primer set. Via MiXCR, TCRdb re-called the multiplex PCR reads, giving one row per CDR3 protein. The data contain some 650,000 distinct CDR3 sequences, more than 15% of them singletons. Sequencing was performed on blood. The receptors originated from a woman in her 40s with Graves' ophthalmopathy.

The V call is TRBV4-3, the J call TRBJ1-1; D perhaps matches TRBD1 (5 bases). Germline V CDR1 and CDR2: LGHNA, YSLEER. Between the trimmed V and J ends, which lost 3 bases and 11 bases, there was a span of 16 bases. The CDR3 runs 13 residues. This chain's CDR3 is CASSHPGTSGAFF. Written as DNA, the CDR3 is TGCGCCAGCAGCCATCCCGGGACGTCAGGGGCTTTCTTT.

This clonotype appeared many times. The chain joins TRBV20-1 to TRBJ1-1; TRBD1 is a possible D gene (6 bases). The CDR3 consists of 16 residues. V was shortened by 5 bases and J by 4 bases, with 23 bases between the two germline ends. Germline-derived CDR1 and CDR2 are DFQATT and SNEGSKA (reference sequence). The CDR3, as DNA: TGCAGTGCTCACTCGGGGGCAGGGGCCCGGTTCACTGAAGCTTTCTTT. This translates into CSAHSGAGARFTEAFF.

At least ten counts were recorded for this clonotype. The V and J genes are TRBV30 and TRBJ1-1, with D maybe TRBD1 (5 bases). The CDR3 is made up of 13 amino acids. Germline V lookup: CDR1 GTSNPN, CDR2 SVGIG (reference sequence). Between the trimmed V and J ends, which lost 3 bases and 4 bases, there was a span of 12 bases. CDR3 DNA sequence: TGTGCCTGGAGAACAGGTCGGGGCACTGAAGCTTTCTTT. This translates into CAWRTGRGTEAFF. Variable domain in full (rest from reference TRBV30 and TRBJ1-1): SQTIHQWPATLVQPVGSPLSLECTVEGTSNPNLYWYRQAAGRGLQLLFYSVGIGQISSEVPQNLSASRPQDRQFILSSKKLLLSDSGFYLCAWRTGRGTEAFFGQGTRLTVV.

The V and J genes are TRBV11-2 and TRBJ2-7; the D gene is possibly TRBD1 (7 bases). Trimming removed 5 bases from V and 1 base from J, with 18 bases in between. Germline V gene sequence: CDR1 SGHAT, CDR2 FQNNGV. The CDR3 is 16 amino acids. In DNA, the CDR3 is TGTGCCAGCAGCGGGGGGACAGACGAGACATCCTACGAGCAGTACTTC. This translates into CASSGGTDETSYEQYF. Full variable domain (rest looked up from reference TRBV11-2 and TRBJ2-7): EAGVAQSPRYKIIEKRQSVAFWCNPISGHATLYWYQQILGQGPKLLIQFQNNGVVDDSQLPKDRFSAERLKGVDSTLKIQPAKLEDSAVYLCASSGGTDETSYEQYFGPGTRLTVT.

There are many counts of this clonotype. This chain connects TRBV20-1 to TRBJ2-3, with D unresolved. Per germline, CDR1 DFQATT and CDR2 SNEGSKA (reference sequence). The CDR3 sequence is 12 residues long. The V and J ends lost 3 bases and 6 bases respectively, with 10 bases between them. CDR3 nucleotides: TGCAGTGCTAGGCCCCCGTTGGATACGCAGTATTTT. Protein: CSARPPLDTQYF.

This clonotype has a count of ten or more. V usage is TRBV6-1 and J usage is TRBJ1-3, with D unclear. The CDR3 contains 15 residues. CDR1 is MNHNS and CDR2 is SASEGT in the germline V gene. Trimming cost V 5 bases and J 0 bases, with 11 bases left between them. In nucleotides, the CDR3 is TGTGCCAGCAGTTCCGGGCCTCGCTCTGGAAACACCATATATTTT. Protein product: CASSSGPRSGNTIYF.

Comment on this clonotype: Likely a read error: the CDR3 ends without its conserved phenylalanine or tryptophan. V gene TRBV12-3 or TRBV12-4 combines with J gene TRBJ2-1; D gene unclear. This CDR3 is 14 amino acids long. Between the trimmed V and J ends, which lost 5 bases and 0 bases, there was a span of 8 bases. This chain's CDR3 is CASSVVGSYNEQFL. The CDR3 nucleotides are TGTGCCAGCAGTGTGGTGGGCTCCTACAATGAGCAGTTCCTC.

Many counts were recorded for this clonotype. The chain is built from TRBV2 and TRBJ1-1; 7 bases agree with TRBD1. Unmatched junction bases numbered 4, after V lost 0 bases and J lost 3 bases. Germline-derived CDR1 and CDR2 are SNHLY and FYNNEI. The CDR3 contains 15 residues. As DNA, the CDR3 is TGTGCCAGCAGTGAAGCGGTACAGGGGTACACTGAAGCTTTCTTT. This gives the protein CASSEAVQGYTEAFF.

This clonotype was seen more than once but under ten times. The chain employs TRBV4-1 and TRBJ2-7; D is unresolved. This CDR3 contains 12 residues. The V gene lost 8 bases and the J gene lost 3 bases, with 11 bases spanning the gap. Germline V lookup: CDR1 MGHRA, CDR2 YSYEKL. CDR3 coding DNA: TGCGCCAGCTTCGGGCAGCGCTACGAGCAGTACTTC. Translated, it gives CASFGQRYEQYF.

This clonotype was seen many times. The chain couples TRBV12-3 or TRBV12-4 to TRBJ2-1; 9 bases are a match to TRBD1. The trim removed 5 bases at V and 7 bases at J, leaving 9 bases unmatched. The CDR3 sequence is 15 residues long. CDR3 protein: CASSRGTGMMNEQFF. CDR3 DNA sequence: TGTGCCAGCAGTCGCGGGACAGGGATGATGAATGAGCAGTTCTTC.

This clonotype was counted at least ten times. J is TRBJ1-1 and V is TRBV6-6; D is uncertain. The V end was cut by 0 bases, the J end by 1 base, with 9 bases between. The CDR3 covers 15 residues. Germline-derived CDR1 and CDR2 are MNHNY and SVGAGI (reference sequence). Written as DNA, the CDR3 is TGTGCCAGCAGTTACTCGAGGGTAAAGAACACTGAAGCTTTCTTT. Its protein is CASSYSRVKNTEAFF.

This sequence joins TRBV4-2 and TRBJ2-7, with D possibly matching TRBD2 (6 bases). The CDR3 loop spans 16 amino acids. V was shortened by 0 bases and J by 2 bases, with 14 bases between the two germline ends. CDR1 and CDR2 from the germline V gene are LGHNA and YNFKEQ. The CDR3 here is CASSQDWTPGAYEQYF. The CDR3 DNA follows: TGTGCCAGCAGCCAAGATTGGACCCCGGGGGCCTACGAGCAGTACTTC.

J is TRBJ2-2 and V is TRBV6-2 or TRBV6-3; possibly TRBD1 for D (7 bases). Per germline, CDR1 MNHEY and CDR2 SVGEGT. The CDR3 is made up of 15 amino acids. V lost 5 bases and J lost 4, with 14 bases in between. CDR3 sequence: CASSPQGGSTGELFF. CDR3 DNA: TGTGCCAGCAGTCCCCAGGGGGGAAGCACCGGGGAGCTGTTTTTT.

The chain couples TRBV5-8 to TRBJ2-3; no firm D call. Germline V gene data show CDR1 as SGHTS and CDR2 as YDEGEE. Trimming pared 2 bases from V and 5 bases from J, leaving 9 bases between. The CDR3 extends over 13 amino acids. DNA for the CDR3: TGTGCCAGCAGCTTTTTTGGGGTAGATACGCAGTATTTT. This sequence encodes CASSFFGVDTQYF.